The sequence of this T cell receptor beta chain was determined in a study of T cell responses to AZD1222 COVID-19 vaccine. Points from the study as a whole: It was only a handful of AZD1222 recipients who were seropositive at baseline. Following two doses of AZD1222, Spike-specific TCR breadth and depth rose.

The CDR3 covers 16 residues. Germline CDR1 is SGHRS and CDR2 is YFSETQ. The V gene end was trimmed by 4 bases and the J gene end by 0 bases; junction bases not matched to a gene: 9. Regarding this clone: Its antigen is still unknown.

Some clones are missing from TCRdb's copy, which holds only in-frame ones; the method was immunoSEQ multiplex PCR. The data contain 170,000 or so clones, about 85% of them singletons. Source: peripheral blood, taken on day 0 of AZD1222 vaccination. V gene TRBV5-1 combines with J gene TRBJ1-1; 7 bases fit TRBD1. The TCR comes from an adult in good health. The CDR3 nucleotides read TGCGCCAGCAGCCTGCCCGGGACAGCGCTGAACACTGAAGCTTTCTTT. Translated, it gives CASSLPGTALNTEAFF.